This T cell receptor beta chain was documented in a study of cytomegalovirus exposure and HLA in healthy donors. Regarding the study as a whole: Listed as cytomegalovirus-associated were over 150 TCR beta chains.

Concerning this clone itself: Its matching antigen is unknown.

Some clones are missing from TCRdb's copy, which holds only in-frame ones; the method was immunoSEQ multiplex PCR. The table lists 150,000 to 200,000 clones, about 82% of them singletons. The sequenced sample consisted of PBMCs. The sequence was obtained from a woman younger than 35 in good health and CMV-seronegative.

The chain's CDR3 is CSVDSDRGYGYTF. CDR3 bases: TGCAGCGTTGATTCAGACCGGGGCTATGGCTACACCTTC. The chain couples TRBV29-1 to TRBJ1-2; D gene unclear. Germline-derived CDR1 and CDR2 are SQVTM and ANQGSEA. The V end was cut by 3 bases, the J end by 4 bases, with 12 bases between. This CDR3 has 13 residues.